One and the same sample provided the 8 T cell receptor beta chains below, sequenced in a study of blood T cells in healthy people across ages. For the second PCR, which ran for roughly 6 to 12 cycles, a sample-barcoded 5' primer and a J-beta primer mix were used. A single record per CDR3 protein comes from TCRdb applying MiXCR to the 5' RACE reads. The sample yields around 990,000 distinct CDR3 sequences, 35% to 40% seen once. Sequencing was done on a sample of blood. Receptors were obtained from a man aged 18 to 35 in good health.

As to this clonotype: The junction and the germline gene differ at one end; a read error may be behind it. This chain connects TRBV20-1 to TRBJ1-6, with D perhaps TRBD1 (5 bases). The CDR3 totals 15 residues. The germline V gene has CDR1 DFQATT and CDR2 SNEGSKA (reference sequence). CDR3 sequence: CSAPRSGSRESPPHF. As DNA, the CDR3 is TGCAGTGCTCCCCGCTCAGGGTCAAGAGAATCGCCCCCCCACTTT.

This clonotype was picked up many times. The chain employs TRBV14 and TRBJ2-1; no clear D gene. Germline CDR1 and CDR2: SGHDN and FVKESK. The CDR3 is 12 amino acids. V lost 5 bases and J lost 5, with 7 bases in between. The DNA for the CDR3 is TGTGCCAGCAGCGCGACCAACAATGAGCAGTTCTTC. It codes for CASSATNNEQFF.

DNA for the CDR3: TGTGCCACCAGCAGAGGACAGGCGTCTGGCAATGAGCAGTTCTTC. Protein product: CATSRGQASGNEQFF. The chain joins TRBV15 to TRBJ2-1; D might be TRBD1 (6 bases). V lost 1 base and J 6 bases, leaving 13 bases between the germline ends. The CDR3 is made up of 15 amino acids. The germline CDR1 and CDR2 sequences are LNHNV and YYDKDF (reference sequence).

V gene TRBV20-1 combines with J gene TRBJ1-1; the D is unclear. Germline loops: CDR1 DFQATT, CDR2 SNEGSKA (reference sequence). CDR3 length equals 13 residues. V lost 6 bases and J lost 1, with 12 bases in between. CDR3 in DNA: TGCAGTGCAGACTTACACGAGAACACTGAAGCTTTCTTT. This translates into CSADLHENTEAFF.

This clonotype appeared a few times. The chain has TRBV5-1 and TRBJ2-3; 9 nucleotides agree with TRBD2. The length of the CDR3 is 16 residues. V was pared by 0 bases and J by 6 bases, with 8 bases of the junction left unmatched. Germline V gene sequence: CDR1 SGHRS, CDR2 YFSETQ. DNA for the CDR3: TGCGCCAGCAGCTTGGCCCCTAGCGGGGTTGGTGATACGCAGTATTTT. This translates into CASSLAPSGVGDTQYF.

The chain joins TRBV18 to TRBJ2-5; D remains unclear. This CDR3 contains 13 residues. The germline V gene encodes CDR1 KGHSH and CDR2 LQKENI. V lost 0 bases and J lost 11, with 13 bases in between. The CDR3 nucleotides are TGTGCCAGCTCACCACCGGGTGCCGGAGAGCAGTACTTC. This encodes CASSPPGAGEQYF.

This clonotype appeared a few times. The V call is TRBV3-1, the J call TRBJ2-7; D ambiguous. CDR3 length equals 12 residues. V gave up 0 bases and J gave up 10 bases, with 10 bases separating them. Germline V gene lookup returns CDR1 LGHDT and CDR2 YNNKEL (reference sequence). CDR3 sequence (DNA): TGTGCCAGCAGCCAAGATGGGTCGGACCAGTACTTC. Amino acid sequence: CASSQDGSDQYF.

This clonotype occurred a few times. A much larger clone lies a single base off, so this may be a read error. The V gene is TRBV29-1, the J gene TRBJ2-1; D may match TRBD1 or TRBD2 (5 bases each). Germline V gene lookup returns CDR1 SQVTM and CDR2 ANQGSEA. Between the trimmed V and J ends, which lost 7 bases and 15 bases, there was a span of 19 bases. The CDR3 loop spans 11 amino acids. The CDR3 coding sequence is TGCAGCGGTGAGGGGTCCTTCAAGTCGTTCTTC. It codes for CSGEGSFKSFF.